Listed below are T cell receptor beta chains from one sample, sequenced in a study of blood T cell repertoires in COVID-19. TCRdb's copy holds only in-frame clones and misses some; the assay was immunoSEQ multiplex PCR. This sample yields about 200,000 clones, of which approximately 83% are seen a single time; roughly 2.7% belongs to the top ten. The specimen was peripheral blood. The receptors shown here come from a middle-aged woman with active or convalescent COVID-19. The CDR3 runs from the conserved cysteine through the conserved F or W. The D gene is left open where the match is weak. The size field is filled for only some rows; it gives once, few, many or a size class.

CDR3,DNA,V,D,size,J
CASSQDNNAFYGYTF,TGTGCCAGCAGCCAAGATAACAACGCCTTCTATGGCTACACCTTC,TRBV3-1/TRBV3-2,-,-,TRBJ1-2
CASSMAGRPYGYTF,TGTGCCAGTAGTATGGCAGGGAGGCCCTATGGCTACACCTTC,TRBV19,-,-,TRBJ1-2
CASSQGHHGYTF,TGTGCCAGCAGCCAGGGACACCATGGCTACACCTTC,TRBV6-5,-,-,TRBJ1-2
CASSLGPGDYGYTF,TGCGCCAGCAGCTTGGGGCCAGGGGACTATGGCTACACCTTC,TRBV5-1,-,few,TRBJ1-2
CASSPRYRQGDGYTF,TGTGCCAGCAGTCCGCGCTATCGACAGGGAGATGGCTACACCTTC,TRBV28,TRBD1,-,TRBJ1-2
CASSKDGGGRNTGELFF,TGTGCCAGTAGTAAGGACGGGGGGGGCCGAAACACCGGGGAGCTGTTTTTT,TRBV19,TRBD2,-,TRBJ2-2
CASSKWDRVFYGYTF,TGTGCCAGCAGCAAATGGGACAGGGTCTTCTATGGCTACACCTTC,TRBV21-1,-,-,TRBJ1-2
CASSPQGTPGNTIYF,TGTGCCAGCAGCCCCCAGGGGACCCCTGGAAACACCATATATTTT,TRBV5-8,-,-,TRBJ1-3
CAISGRQAEAFF,TGTGCCATCAGCGGGAGGCAGGCTGAAGCTTTCTTT,TRBV10-3,-,-,TRBJ1-1
CATRQEAVSGNTIYF,TGTGCCACACGCCAAGAGGCGGTCTCTGGAAACACCATATATTTT,TRBV4-2,-,-,TRBJ1-3
CASSVGGREKLFF,TGTGCCAGCAGCGTGGGGGGGCGGGAAAAACTGTTTTTT,TRBV7-2,-,-,TRBJ1-4
CASSPGGTGTYGYTF,TGTGCCAGCAGCCCGGGGGGGACAGGGACCTATGGCTACACCTTC,TRBV11-2,TRBD1,-,TRBJ1-2
CASSWDRAGETQYF,TGTGCCAGCAGTTGGGACAGGGCCGGAGAGACCCAGTACTTC,TRBV7-9,TRBD1,-,TRBJ2-5
CASSQPGTGNTGELFF,TGCGCCAGCAGCCAACCCGGGACAGGCAACACCGGGGAGCTGTTTTTT,TRBV4-1,TRBD1,-,TRBJ2-2
CATSDPGRGTGGYEQYF,TGTGCCACCAGTGACCCGGGGAGGGGGACAGGGGGCTACGAGCAGTACTTC,TRBV24-1,TRBD1,-,TRBJ2-7